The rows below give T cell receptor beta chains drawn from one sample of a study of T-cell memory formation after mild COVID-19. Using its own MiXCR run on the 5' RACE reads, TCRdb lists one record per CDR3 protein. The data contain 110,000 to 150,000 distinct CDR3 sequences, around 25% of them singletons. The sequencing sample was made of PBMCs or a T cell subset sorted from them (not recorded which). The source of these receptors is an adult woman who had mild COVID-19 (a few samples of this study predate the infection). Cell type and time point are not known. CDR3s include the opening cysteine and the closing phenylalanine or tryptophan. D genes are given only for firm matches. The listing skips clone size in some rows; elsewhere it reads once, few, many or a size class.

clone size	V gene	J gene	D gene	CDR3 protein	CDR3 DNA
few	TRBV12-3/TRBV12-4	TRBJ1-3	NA	CASSITGNGNTIYF	TGTGCCAGCAGCATCACAGGGAATGGAAACACCATATATTTT
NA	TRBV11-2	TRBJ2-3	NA	CASSVGDSGYTDTQYF	TGTGCCAGCAGTGTTGGGGACTCCGGCTACACAGATACGCAGTATTTT
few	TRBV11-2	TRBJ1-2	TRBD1	CASSARGREYGYTF	TGTGCCAGCAGCGCCAGGGGGCGAGAATATGGCTACACCTTC
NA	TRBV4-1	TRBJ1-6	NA	CASSQERETGSSYNSPLHF	TGCGCCAGCAGCCAAGAACGGGAAACAGGGAGCTCCTATAATTCACCCCTCCACTTT
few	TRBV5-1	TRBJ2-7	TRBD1	CASSLVGQGHEQYF	TGCGCCAGCAGCTTGGTGGGACAGGGACACGAGCAGTACTTC
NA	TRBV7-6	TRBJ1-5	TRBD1	CASSAGQGQYSNQPQHF	TGTGCCAGCAGCGCTGGACAGGGGCAATATAGCAATCAGCCCCAGCATTTT
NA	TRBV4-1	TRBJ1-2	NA	CASSQDSLEEANYGYTF	TGCGCCAGCAGCCAAGATTCGTTGGAAGAGGCTAACTATGGCTACACCTTC
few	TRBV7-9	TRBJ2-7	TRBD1	CASSSGTENPYEQYF	TGTGCCAGCAGCTCCGGGACAGAGAACCCCTACGAGCAGTACTTC
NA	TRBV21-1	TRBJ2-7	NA	CASSSNLKDF	TGTGCCAGCAGCAGCAACCTCAAGGACTTC
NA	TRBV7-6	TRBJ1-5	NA	CASSLGQGVENQPQHF	TGTGCCAGCAGCTTAGGCCAGGGTGTGGAAAATCAGCCCCAGCATTTT
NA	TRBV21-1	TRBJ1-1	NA	CASSKQMRGQRNTEAFF	TGTGCCAGCAGCAAACAAATGAGGGGGCAAAGGAACACTGAAGCTTTCTTT
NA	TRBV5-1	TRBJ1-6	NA	CASSLENSPLHF	TGCGCCAGCAGCTTGGAAAATTCACCCCTCCACTTT
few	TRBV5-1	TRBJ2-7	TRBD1	CASSLGDRESYEQYF	TGCGCCAGCAGCTTGGGGGACAGGGAAAGCTACGAGCAGTACTTC